The 5 T cell receptor beta chains below were found in one sample sequenced in a study of T cells in localized non-small cell lung cancer. Profiled with immunoSEQ multiplex PCR; TCRdb holds only in-frame clones, not every one. Of roughly 72,000 clones in the sample, 80% to 90% were seen once. Sample: peripheral blood, taken before any cancer treatment. The receptors originated from a male donor at least 60 years old with stage III squamous cell lung carcinoma.

The chain recombines TRBV19 with TRBJ1-5; a possible D gene is TRBD1 (5 bases). The V end was cut by 7 bases, the J end by 2 bases, with 18 bases between. Per the germline V gene, CDR1 is LNHDA and CDR2 is SQIVND (reference sequence). The CDR3 is made up of 16 amino acids. This CDR3 is CASMGREGPGNQPQHF. As DNA, the CDR3 is TGTGCCAGTATGGGACGGGAGGGGCCTGGCAATCAGCCCCAGCATTTT.

Turning to this clone: The same CDR3 also results from other DNA sequences found in this sample. The chain combines TRBV6-5 with TRBJ1-2, with D possibly matching TRBD1 (5 bases). CDR1 and CDR2 (germline): MNHEY, SVGAGI. V was trimmed by 5 bases and J by 2 bases, leaving 9 bases between them. The CDR3 extends over 13 amino acids. This chain's CDR3 is CASSRDGNYGYTF. In nucleotides, the CDR3 is TGTGCCAGCAGTAGGGACGGCAACTATGGCTACACCTTC.

The genes are TRBV5-6 and TRBJ2-6; unclear D gene. This CDR3 region has 16 residues. The V end lost 4 bases, the J end lost 0 bases, and 11 bases lay between the germline ends. Germline assignment: CDR1 SGHDT and CDR2 YYEEEE. CDR3 region: CASSPAESSGANVLTF. Written as DNA, the CDR3 is TGTGCCAGCAGCCCCGCAGAGAGCTCTGGGGCCAACGTCCTGACTTTC.

The J gene is TRBJ2-7, the V gene TRBV11-2, with 7 bases matching TRBD1. CDR1 and CDR2 from the germline V gene are SGHAT and FQNNGV. The CDR3 consists of 15 residues. V shed 5 bases and J 1 base; nucleotides not matched to a gene: 8. In DNA form, the CDR3 reads TGTGCCAGCAGCACCTACAGGGGCCCATCCTACGAGCAGTACGTC. Residues: CASSTYRGPSYEQYV.

This clone was seen more than once but under ten times. The chain is built from TRBV28 and TRBJ1-2; unclear D gene. Germline CDR1 MDHEN, CDR2 SYDVKM. The CDR3 has 14 amino acids. V was trimmed by 8 bases and J by 7 bases, leaving 20 bases between them. This CDR3 is CASLRSISAGGYTF. Written as DNA, the CDR3 is TGTGCCAGCCTCCGGAGCATCTCCGCGGGTGGCTACACCTTC.